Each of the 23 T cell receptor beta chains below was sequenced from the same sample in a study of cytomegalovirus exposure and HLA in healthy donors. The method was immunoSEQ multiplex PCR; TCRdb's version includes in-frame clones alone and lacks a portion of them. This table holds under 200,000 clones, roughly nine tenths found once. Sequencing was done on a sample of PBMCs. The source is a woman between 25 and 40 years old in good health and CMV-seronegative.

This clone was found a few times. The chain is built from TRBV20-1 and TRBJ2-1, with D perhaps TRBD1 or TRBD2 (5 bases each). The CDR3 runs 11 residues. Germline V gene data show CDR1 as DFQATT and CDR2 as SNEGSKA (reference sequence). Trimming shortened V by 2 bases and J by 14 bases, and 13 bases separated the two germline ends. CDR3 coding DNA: TGCAGTGCTAGATCCGGGACCAGGGAGTTCTTC. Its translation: CSARSGTREFF.

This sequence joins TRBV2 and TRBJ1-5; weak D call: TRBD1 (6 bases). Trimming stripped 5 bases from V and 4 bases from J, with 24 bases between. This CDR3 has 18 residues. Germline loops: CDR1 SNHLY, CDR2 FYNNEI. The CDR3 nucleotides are TGTGCCAGCAGTACCTATCCTGGGGGGGGCGCGGGAAATCAGCCCCAGCATTTT. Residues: CASSTYPGGGAGNQPQHF.

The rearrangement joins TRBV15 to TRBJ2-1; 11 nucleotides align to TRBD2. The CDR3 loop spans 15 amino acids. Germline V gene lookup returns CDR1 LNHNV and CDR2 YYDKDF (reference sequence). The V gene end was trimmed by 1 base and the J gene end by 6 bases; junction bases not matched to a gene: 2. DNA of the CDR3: TGTGCCACCAGCAGAGGACTAGCGGGAATCAATGAGCAGTTCTTC. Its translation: CATSRGLAGINEQFF.

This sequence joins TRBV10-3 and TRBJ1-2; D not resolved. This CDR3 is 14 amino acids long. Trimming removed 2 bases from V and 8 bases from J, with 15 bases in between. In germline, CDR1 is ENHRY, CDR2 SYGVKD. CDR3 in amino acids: CAISEVTQMTGYTF. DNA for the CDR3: TGTGCCATCAGTGAGGTGACTCAAATGACGGGCTACACCTTC.

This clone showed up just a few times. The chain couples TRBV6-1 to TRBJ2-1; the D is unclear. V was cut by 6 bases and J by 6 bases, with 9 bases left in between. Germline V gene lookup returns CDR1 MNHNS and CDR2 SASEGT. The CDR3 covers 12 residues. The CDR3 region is CASRSRGNEQFF. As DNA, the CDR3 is TGTGCCAGCAGGAGCAGAGGCAATGAGCAGTTCTTC.

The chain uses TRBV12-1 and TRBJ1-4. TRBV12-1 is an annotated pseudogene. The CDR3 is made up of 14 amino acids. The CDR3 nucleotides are TGTGCCAGCAGCTTTAAACCAACTAATGAAAAACTGTTTTTT. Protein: CASSFKPTNEKLFF.

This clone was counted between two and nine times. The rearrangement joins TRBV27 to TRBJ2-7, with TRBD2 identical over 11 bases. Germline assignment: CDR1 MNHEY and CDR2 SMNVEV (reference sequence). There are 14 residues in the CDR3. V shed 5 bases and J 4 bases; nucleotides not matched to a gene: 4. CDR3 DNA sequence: TGTGCCAGCAGTCTCGTAGCGGGAGGGTACGAGCAGTACTTC. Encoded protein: CASSLVAGGYEQYF.

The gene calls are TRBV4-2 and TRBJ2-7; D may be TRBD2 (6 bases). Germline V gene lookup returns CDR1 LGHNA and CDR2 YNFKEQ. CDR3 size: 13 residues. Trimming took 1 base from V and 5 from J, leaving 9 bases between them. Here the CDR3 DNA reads TGTGCCAGCAGCCAAGGGCGGGGTAACGAGCAGTACTTC. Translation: CASSQGRGNEQYF.

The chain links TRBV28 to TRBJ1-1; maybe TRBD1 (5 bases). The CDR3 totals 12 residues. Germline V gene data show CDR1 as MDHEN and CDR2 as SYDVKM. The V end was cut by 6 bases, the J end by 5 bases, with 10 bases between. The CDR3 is CASRGRWTEAFF. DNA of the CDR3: TGTGCCAGCAGGGGGCGTTGGACTGAAGCTTTCTTT.

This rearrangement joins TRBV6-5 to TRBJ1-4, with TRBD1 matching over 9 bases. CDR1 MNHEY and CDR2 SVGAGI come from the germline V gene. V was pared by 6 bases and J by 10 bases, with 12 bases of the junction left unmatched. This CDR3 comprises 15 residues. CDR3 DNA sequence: TGTGCCAGCAGCACCCCCCGACAGGGGGTAAGAAAACTGTTTTTT. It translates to CASSTPRQGVRKLFF.

The CDR3 protein is CSVAGAGSPYPYEQYF. CDR3 DNA sequence: TGCAGCGTTGCTGGGGCGGGATCTCCTTATCCCTACGAGCAGTACTTC. This chain links TRBV29-1 with TRBJ2-7, with TRBD2 as a possible D gene (6 bases). The V and J ends lost 4 bases and 2 bases respectively, with 21 bases between them. The germline V gene has CDR1 SQVTM and CDR2 ANQGSEA. This CDR3 spans 16 amino acids.

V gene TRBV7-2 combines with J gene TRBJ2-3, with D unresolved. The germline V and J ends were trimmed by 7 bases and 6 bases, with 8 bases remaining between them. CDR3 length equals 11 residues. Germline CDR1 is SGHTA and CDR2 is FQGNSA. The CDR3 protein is CASILLDTQYF. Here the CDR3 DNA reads TGTGCCAGCATCCTACTCGATACGCAGTATTTT.

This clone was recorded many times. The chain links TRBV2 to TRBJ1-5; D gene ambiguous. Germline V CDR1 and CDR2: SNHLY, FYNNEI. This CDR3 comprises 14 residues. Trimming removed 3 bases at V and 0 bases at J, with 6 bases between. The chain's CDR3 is CASSEGSSNQPQHF. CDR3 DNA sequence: TGTGCCAGCAGTGAGGGGAGTAGCAATCAGCCCCAGCATTTT.

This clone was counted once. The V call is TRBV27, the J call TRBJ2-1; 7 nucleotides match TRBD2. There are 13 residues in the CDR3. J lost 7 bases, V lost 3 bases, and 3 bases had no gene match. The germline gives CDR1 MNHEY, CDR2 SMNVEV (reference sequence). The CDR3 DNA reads TGTGCCAGCAGTTTTTGGGGGGGGAATGAGCAGTTCTTC. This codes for CASSFWGGNEQFF.

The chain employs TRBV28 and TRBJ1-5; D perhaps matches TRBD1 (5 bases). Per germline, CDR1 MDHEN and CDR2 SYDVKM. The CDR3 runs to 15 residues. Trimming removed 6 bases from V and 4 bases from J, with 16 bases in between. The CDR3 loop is CASRGPAEGNQPQHF. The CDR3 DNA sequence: TGTGCCAGCAGGGGCCCCGCTGAGGGGAATCAGCCCCAGCATTTT.

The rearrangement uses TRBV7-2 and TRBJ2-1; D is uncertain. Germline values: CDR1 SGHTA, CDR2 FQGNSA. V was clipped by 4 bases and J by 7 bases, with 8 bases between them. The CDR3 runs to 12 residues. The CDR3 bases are TGTGCCAGCAGCTCCCCCGCAAATGAGCAGTTCTTC. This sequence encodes CASSSPANEQFF.

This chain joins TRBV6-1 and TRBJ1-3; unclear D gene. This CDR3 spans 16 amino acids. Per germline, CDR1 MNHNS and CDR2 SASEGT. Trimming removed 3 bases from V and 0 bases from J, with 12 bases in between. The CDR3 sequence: CASSEFATTSGNTIYF. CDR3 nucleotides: TGTGCCAGCAGTGAGTTTGCCACAACCTCTGGAAACACCATATATTTT.

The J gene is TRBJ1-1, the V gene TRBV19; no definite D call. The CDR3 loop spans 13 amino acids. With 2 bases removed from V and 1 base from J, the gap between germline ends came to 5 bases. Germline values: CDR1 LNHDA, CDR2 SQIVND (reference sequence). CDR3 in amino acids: CASSILRNTEAFF. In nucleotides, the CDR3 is TGTGCCAGTAGTATACTCAGGAACACTGAAGCTTTCTTT.

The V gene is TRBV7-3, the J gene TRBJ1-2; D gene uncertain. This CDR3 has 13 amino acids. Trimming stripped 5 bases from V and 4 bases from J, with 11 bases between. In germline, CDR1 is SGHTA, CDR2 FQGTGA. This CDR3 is CASSPRAAYGYTF. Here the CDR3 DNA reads TGTGCCAGCAGCCCACGCGCAGCCTATGGCTACACCTTC. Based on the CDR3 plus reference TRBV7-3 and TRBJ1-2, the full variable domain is GAGVSQTPSNKVTEKGKYVELRCDPISGHTALYWYRQSLGQGPEFLIYFQGTGAADDSGLPNDRFFAVRPEGSVSTLKIQRTERGDSAVYLCASSPRAAYGYTFGSGTRLTVV.

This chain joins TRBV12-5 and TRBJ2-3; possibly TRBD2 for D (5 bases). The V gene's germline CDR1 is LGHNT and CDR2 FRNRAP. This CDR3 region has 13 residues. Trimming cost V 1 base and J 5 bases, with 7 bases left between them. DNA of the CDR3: TGTGCTAGTGGTTTGGCTGGACTAGATACGCAGTATTTT. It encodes CASGLAGLDTQYF.

Here the CDR3 DNA reads TGCGCCAGCAGCTTTCCCGCGACTGGACCGGTGTGGACCCAGTACTTC. It yields the protein CASSFPATGPVWTQYF. The V call is TRBV5-1, the J call TRBJ2-5; D is unresolved. Deletions cut 2 bases from V and 7 bases from J, with 21 bases between. CDR3 length: 16 residues. Germline V gene lookup returns CDR1 SGHRS and CDR2 YFSETQ.

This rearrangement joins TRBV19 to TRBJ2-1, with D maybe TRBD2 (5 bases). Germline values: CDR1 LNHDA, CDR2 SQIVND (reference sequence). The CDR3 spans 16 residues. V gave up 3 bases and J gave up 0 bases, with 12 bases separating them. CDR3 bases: TGTGCCAGTAGTATGTTACCGGGAAACTCCTACAATGAGCAGTTCTTC. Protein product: CASSMLPGNSYNEQFF. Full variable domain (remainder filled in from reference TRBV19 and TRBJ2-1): DGGITQSPKYLFRKEGQNVTLSCEQNLNHDAMYWYRQDPGQGLRLIYYSQIVNDFQKGDIAEGYSVSREKKESFPLTVTSAQKNPTAFYLCASSMLPGNSYNEQFFGPGTRLTVL.

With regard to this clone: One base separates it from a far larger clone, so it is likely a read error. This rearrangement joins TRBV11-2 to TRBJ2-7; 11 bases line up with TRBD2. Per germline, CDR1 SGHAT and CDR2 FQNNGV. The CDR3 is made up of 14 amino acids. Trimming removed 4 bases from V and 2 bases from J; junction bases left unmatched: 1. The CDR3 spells CASSYSGGAYEQYF. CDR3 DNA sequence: TGTGCCAGCAGCTATAGCGGGGGGGCCTACGAGCAGTACTTC.